This T cell receptor (beta chain) was documented in a study of regulatory T cells in long-lasting Graves disease. This clonotype was seen many times. The germline gives CDR1 MDHEN, CDR2 SYDVKM. The CDR3 consists of 14 residues. V shed 5 bases and J shed 1 base, with 12 bases lying between them. The time point is: newly diagnosed GD, antithyroid drugs for less than 3 months. RNA from PBMCs was the source of the TCR library. TCR beta libraries were built with iRepertoire HTBI primers and Arm-PCR of CDR3 regions. TCRdb re-called the multiplex PCR reads with MiXCR, one entry per CDR3 protein. The sample has around 400,000 distinct CDR3 sequences, about an eighth seen once. This sample was shared with a second study, whose subject was T cells in Graves' hyperthyroidism and ophthalmopathy. That work states: Also found in blood were most expanded thyroid clonotypes above 0.001.

The chain combines TRBV28 with TRBJ2-7; D gene uncertain. The sequence was obtained from a woman between 18 and 30 years old with Graves disease. This material consisted of peripheral blood mononuclear cells (PBMCs), taken at new diagnosis, from a patient treated with antithyroid drugs. This CDR3 is CASSPWAVSYEQYF. The CDR3 DNA is TGTGCCAGCAGTCCATGGGCAGTTTCCTACGAGCAGTACTTC.